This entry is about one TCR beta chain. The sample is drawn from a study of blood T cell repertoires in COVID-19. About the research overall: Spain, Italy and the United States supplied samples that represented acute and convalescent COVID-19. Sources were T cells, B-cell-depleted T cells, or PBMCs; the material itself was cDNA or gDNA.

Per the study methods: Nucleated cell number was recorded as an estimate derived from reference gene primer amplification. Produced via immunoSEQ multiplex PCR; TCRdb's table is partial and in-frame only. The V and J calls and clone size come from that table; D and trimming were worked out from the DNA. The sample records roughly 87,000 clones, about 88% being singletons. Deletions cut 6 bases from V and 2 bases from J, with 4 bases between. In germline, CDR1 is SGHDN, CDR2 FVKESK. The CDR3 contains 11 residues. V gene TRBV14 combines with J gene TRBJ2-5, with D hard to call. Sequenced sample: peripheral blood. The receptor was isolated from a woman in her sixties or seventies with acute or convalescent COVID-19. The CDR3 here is CASRAQETQYF. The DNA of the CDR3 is TGTGCCAGCAGGGCACAAGAGACCCAGTACTTC.